This T cell receptor beta chain was obtained from a study of CD8 T cells in Susac syndrome. On the study more broadly: At the time of blood draw, patients with Susac syndrome were therapy-naive, receiving corticosteroids, or receiving intravenous immunoglobulin alone. General observations from the study: The number of Susac-specific public clones found was 15 to 20 in total CD8+ repertoires and 4 to 6 in CD8+ TEMRA repertoires.

Comment on this clonotype: Its antigen remains unknown.

Trimming removed 5 bases from V and 8 bases from J, with 13 bases in between. This CDR3 is built from 13 residues. With random hexamers, about 0.45 to 1 ug RNA was reverse transcribed. TCRdb re-derived calls from the immunoSEQ multiplex PCR reads in MiXCR, one entry per CDR3 protein. In the table there are approximately 190,000 distinct CDR3 sequences, approximately 95% of which are singletons. Sequencing of TCR beta was performed on blood CD8+ T cells and on blood CD4+ T cells. Negative isolation was used for CD8+ and CD4+ T cells and FACS enrichment for TEMRA cells. The chain employs TRBV12-3 or TRBV12-4 and TRBJ2-1, with D possibly being TRBD1 (5 bases). The source material was CD8+ T cells from PBMCs. This TCR derives from a human donor with Susac syndrome. CDR3 sequence reads: CASSDRYRDEQFF. Here the CDR3 DNA reads TGTGCCAGCAGTGACAGATATAGAGATGAGCAGTTCTTC.